This TCR beta chain derives from a study of blood T cell repertoires in COVID-19. The overall study: The analysed material was cDNA or gDNA that came from T cells, B-cell-depleted T cells, or PBMCs.

The CDR3 loop spans 14 amino acids. Germline CDR1 and CDR2: MNHEY and SVGAGI. V was pared by 6 bases and J by 2 bases, with 11 bases between. This clone was found once. Original processing notes: Estimated nucleated cell counts came from reference gene primer amplification. Here immunoSEQ multiplex PCR was the method, and the copy in TCRdb shows in-frame clones only, minus some. V, J and clone size reflect that table, while D and trimming were determined from the DNA. The table has approximately 65,000 clones, 80% to 90% seen once. The clonotype was recovered from a man in his forties with acute or convalescent COVID-19. Sequencing was performed on peripheral blood. This rearrangement joins TRBV6-5 to TRBJ2-1, with D possibly being TRBD2 (5 bases). The CDR3, as DNA: TGTGCCAGCAGAGAGAGGGCCCCCTACAATGAGCAGTTCTTC. It codes for CASRERAPYNEQFF.